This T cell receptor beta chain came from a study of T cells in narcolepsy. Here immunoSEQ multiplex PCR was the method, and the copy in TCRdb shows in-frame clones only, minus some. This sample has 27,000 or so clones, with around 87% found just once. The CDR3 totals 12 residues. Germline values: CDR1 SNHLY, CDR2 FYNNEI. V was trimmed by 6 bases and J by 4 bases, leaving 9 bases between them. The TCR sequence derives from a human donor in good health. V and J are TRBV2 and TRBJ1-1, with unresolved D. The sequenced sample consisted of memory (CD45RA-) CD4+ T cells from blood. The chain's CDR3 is CASRNRGTEAFF. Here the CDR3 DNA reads TGTGCCAGCAGGAACCGGGGCACTGAAGCTTTCTTT.